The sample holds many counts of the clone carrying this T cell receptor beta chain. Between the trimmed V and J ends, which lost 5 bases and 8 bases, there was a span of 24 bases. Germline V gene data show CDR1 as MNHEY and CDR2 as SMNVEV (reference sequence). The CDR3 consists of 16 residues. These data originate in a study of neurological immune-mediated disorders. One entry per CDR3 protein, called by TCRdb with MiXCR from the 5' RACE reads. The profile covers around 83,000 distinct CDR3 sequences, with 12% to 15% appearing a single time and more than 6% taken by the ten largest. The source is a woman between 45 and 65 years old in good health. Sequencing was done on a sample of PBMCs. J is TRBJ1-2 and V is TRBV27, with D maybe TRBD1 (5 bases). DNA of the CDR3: TGTGCCAGCAGTCGGGGACTCTCCGGAGGGTTGGGAGGCTACACCTTC. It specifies CASSRGLSGGLGGYTF.